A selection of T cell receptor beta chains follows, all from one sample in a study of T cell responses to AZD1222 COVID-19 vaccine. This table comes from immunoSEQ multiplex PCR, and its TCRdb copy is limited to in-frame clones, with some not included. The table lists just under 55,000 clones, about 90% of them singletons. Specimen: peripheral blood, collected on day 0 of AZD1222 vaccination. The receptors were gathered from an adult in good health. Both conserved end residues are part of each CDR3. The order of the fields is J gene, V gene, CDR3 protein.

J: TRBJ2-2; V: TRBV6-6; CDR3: CASSLFGLAGASSTGELFF
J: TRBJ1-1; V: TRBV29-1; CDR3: CSVGGTEGNTEAFF
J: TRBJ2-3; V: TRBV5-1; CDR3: CASSLAVSLAWGGQYF
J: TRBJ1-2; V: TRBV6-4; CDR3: CASSERAGDGYTF
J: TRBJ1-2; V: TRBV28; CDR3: CASSRTGTPYGYTF
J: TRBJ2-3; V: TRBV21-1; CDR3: CASSRGSTDTQYF
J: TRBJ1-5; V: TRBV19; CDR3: CASSILAGAGNQPQHF
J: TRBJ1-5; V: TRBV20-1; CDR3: CSASPPRYSNQPQHF
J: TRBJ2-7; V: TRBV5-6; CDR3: CASSRNSYEQYF
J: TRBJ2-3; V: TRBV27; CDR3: CASSQGQPPDTQYF
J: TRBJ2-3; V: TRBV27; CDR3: CASRPHGGDTQYF
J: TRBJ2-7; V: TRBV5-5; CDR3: CASRALGQGTGEQYF
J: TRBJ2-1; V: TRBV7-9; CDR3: CASSLGTLAHEQFF
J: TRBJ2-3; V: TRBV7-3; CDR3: CASSSTGTATDTQYF
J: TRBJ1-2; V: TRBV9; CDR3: CASSVAGRGPSGYTF
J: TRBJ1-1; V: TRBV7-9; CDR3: CASSSKRQEMNTEAFF
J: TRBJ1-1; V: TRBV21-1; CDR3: CASSLGNTEAFF
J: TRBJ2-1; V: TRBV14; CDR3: CASSPRVSYNEQFF
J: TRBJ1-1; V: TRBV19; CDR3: CASSIRGAEAFF
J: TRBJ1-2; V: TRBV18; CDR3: CASSPRGPFSGYTF
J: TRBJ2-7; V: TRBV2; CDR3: CASSEGAGSSYEQYF
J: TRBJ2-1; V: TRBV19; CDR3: CASSWGLADNEQFF
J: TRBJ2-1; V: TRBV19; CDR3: CASSTGLAAYNEQFF
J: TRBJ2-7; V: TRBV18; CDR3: CASSPQDSLRTYEQYF
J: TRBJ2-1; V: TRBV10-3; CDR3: CAIRETRSSYNEQFF
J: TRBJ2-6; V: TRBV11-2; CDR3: CASSLRGSGANVLTF
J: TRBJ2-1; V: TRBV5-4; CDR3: CASSQGQRTYEQFF
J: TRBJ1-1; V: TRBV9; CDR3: CASSLRDQLKIGDTEAFF
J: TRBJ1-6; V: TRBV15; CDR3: CATSRTGTGNSPLHF
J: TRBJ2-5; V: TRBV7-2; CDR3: CASRRGTGETQYF
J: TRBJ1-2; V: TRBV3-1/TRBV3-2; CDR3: CASSQDPPGVSGGYTF
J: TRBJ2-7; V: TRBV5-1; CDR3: CASSLARSGVTYEQYF
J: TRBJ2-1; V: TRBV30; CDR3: CAWTPRGRAPGEQFF
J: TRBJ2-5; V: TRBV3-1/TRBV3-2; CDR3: CASSPRWGLAGEETQYF
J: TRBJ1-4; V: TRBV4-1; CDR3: CASSLTWGGPQGNEKLFF
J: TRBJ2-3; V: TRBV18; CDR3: CASSPPGSSTDTQYF
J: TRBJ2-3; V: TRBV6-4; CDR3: CASSEGTITDTQYF
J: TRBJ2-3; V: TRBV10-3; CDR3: CAIRSDRVLGGTDTQYF
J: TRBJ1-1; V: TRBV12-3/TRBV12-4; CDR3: CASSLDVNTEAFF
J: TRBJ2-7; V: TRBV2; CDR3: CASRPGLAGYEQYF
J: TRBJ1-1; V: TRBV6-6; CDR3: CASSRNRGRNTEAFF
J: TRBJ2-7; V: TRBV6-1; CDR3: CASSEGDIVNPEQYF